The 25 T cell receptor beta chains reported below all come from one sample, sequenced in a study of blood T cell repertoires in COVID-19. Sequencing used immunoSEQ multiplex PCR; TCRdb keeps in-frame clones, though not all of them. Seen here are some 130,000 clones, around nine tenths observed once, and the top ten hold about 10%. The sample taken for sequencing was peripheral blood. The source is an older woman with COVID-19, enrolled during active disease.

This chain links TRBV9 with TRBJ2-1; TRBD1 matches at 9 bases. Germline lookup yields CDR1 SGDLS and CDR2 YYNGEE. Trimming took 1 base from V and 3 from J; bases not matched to a gene: 5. The CDR3 totals 16 residues. CDR3 nucleotides: TGTGCCAGCAGCGTATCCGGGACAGGGTACTACAATGAGCAGTTCTTC. Protein product: CASSVSGTGYYNEQFF.

The chain has TRBV7-3 and TRBJ2-3; D possibly corresponds to TRBD1 (8 bases). Between the trimmed V and J ends, which lost 5 bases and 2 bases, there was a span of 14 bases. This CDR3 contains 15 residues. The germline V gene encodes CDR1 SGHTA and CDR2 FQGTGA. As DNA, the CDR3 is TGTGCCAGCAGCAGCGGGACAGGAAACACAGATACGCAGTATTTT. Its protein is CASSSGTGNTDTQYF.

The chain links TRBV4-1 to TRBJ1-6, with D possibly TRBD1 on 5 matching bases. CDR1 is MGHRA and CDR2 is YSYEKL in the germline V gene. This CDR3 spans 15 amino acids. V dropped 1 base and J dropped 7 bases, with 11 bases sitting between them. The CDR3 region is CASSQGGGRNSPLHF. CDR3 DNA sequence: TGCGCCAGCAGCCAAGGGGGGGGGAGGAATTCACCCCTCCACTTT.

V and J are TRBV7-9 and TRBJ1-2, with D tentatively TRBD1 (6 bases). The CDR3 runs to 15 residues. The germline CDR1 and CDR2 sequences are SEHNR and FQNEAQ (reference sequence). The V end lost 0 bases, the J end lost 3 bases, and 11 bases lay between the germline ends. CDR3 nucleotides: TGTGCCAGCAGCTTAGCTCCGGGACAAGACTATGGCTACACCTTC. This sequence encodes CASSLAPGQDYGYTF.

V is TRBV9 and J is TRBJ2-2; the match to TRBD2 covers 10 bases. J lost 1 base, V lost 2 bases, and 2 bases had no gene match. Germline V gives CDR1 SGDLS, CDR2 YYNGEE. The CDR3 covers 16 residues. CDR3: CASSVSSGGNTGELFF. In nucleotides, the CDR3 is TGTGCCAGCAGCGTCTCTAGCGGGGGGAACACCGGGGAGCTGTTTTTT. Complete variable domain (other parts from reference TRBV9 and TRBJ2-2): DSGVTQTPKHLITATGQRVTLRCSPRSGDLSVYWYQQSLDQGLQFLIQYYNGEERAKGNILERFSAQQFPDLHSELNLSSLELGDSALYFCASSVSSGGNTGELFFGEGSRLTVL.

In this sample, this clone turned up a few times. The chain links TRBV28 to TRBJ1-4; 8 bases match TRBD1. Germline CDR1 reads MDHEN; CDR2 reads SYDVKM. This CDR3 spans 15 amino acids. The V segment lost 5 bases and the J segment 5 bases; nucleotides outside the gene matches: 7. CDR3 protein: CASSRGDRLNEKLFF. In DNA form, the CDR3 reads TGTGCCAGCAGTAGGGGGGACAGGCTAAATGAAAAACTGTTTTTT.

This clone was observed a handful of times. The rearrangement uses TRBV3-1 (or the pseudogene TRBV3-2) and TRBJ2-2, with D hard to call. V was pared by 4 bases and J by 5 bases, with 8 bases between. The CDR3 consists of 13 residues. Germline CDR1 reads LGHDT; CDR2 reads YNNKEL (reference sequence). CDR3 nucleotide sequence: TGTGCCAGCAGCCCTGGTCGGACCGGGGAGCTGTTTTTT. It specifies CASSPGRTGELFF.

This CDR3 reads CASSETGSQETQYF. The DNA for the CDR3 is TGTGCCAGTAGTGAAACAGGTTCGCAAGAGACCCAGTACTTC. This chain joins TRBV19 and TRBJ2-5; D is perhaps TRBD1 (5 bases). Germline V gene data show CDR1 as LNHDA and CDR2 as SQIVND (reference sequence). Trimming stripped 5 bases from V and 2 bases from J, with 12 bases between. The CDR3 contains 14 residues.

V usage is TRBV7-9 and J usage is TRBJ1-2, with D hard to call. The germline V and J ends were trimmed by 3 bases and 6 bases, with 11 bases remaining between them. Per the germline V gene, CDR1 is SEHNR and CDR2 is FQNEAQ (reference sequence). The CDR3 length is 13 residues. CDR3 sequence (DNA): TGTGCCAGCAGCTTTGGAGTTACCCATGGCTACACCTTC. Encoded protein: CASSFGVTHGYTF.

The chain recombines TRBV24-1 with TRBJ2-1; 9 nucleotides align to TRBD2. The CDR3 is 15 residues long. Germline V CDR1 and CDR2: KGHDR, SFDVKD. V dropped 3 bases and J dropped 6; count of bases not matched to a gene: 5. The CDR3 loop reads CATSDDSGGGNEQFF. The DNA for the CDR3 is TGTGCCACCAGTGATGATAGCGGGGGAGGCAATGAGCAGTTCTTC.

The J gene is TRBJ2-3, the V gene TRBV2, with 12 bases fitting TRBD2. With 5 bases clipped from V and 4 bases from J, the junction kept 4 bases outside the gene matches. Germline V gene data show CDR1 as SNHLY and CDR2 as FYNNEI. This CDR3 is 15 amino acids long. CDR3 coding DNA: TGTGCCAGCAGTTCTAGCGGGGGGGCAGCAGATACGCAGTATTTT. The encoded protein is CASSSSGGAADTQYF. Full variable domain (outside the CDR3, taken from reference TRBV2 and TRBJ2-3): EPEVTQTPSHQVTQMGQEVILRCVPISNHLYFYWYRQILGQKVEFLVSFYNNEISEKSEIFDDQFSVERPDGSNFTLKIRSTKLEDSAMYFCASSSSGGAADTQYFGPGTRLTVL.

The genes are TRBV11-2 and TRBJ1-1; 7 bases are a match to TRBD1. This CDR3 is 14 amino acids long. Losses at the gene ends were 5 bases for V and 5 bases for J; bases not matched to a gene: 8. The germline CDR1 and CDR2 sequences are SGHAT and FQNNGV. The CDR3 DNA sequence: TGTGCCAGCAGCCAAGACAGGGCCGGGACTGAAGCTTTCTTT. This gives the protein CASSQDRAGTEAFF.

CDR3 sequence (DNA): TGCGCCAGCAGCTGGGGGACTAGCGGGGGCCTAGGGAGGACCCAGTACTTC. Its translation: CASSWGTSGGLGRTQYF. V is TRBV5-1 and J is TRBJ2-5; 14 bases fit TRBD2. The CDR3 runs to 17 residues. V lost 3 bases to trimming and J lost 7 bases; unmatched junction nucleotides: 11. Germline CDR1 reads SGHRS; CDR2 reads YFSETQ. The entire variable domain, with the rest obtained from reference TRBV5-1 and TRBJ2-5, is as follows: KAGVTQTPRYLIKTRGQQVTLSCSPISGHRSVSWYQQTPGQGLQFLFEYFSETQRNKGNFPGRFSGRQFSNSRSEMNVSTLELGDSALYLCASSWGTSGGLGRTQYFGPGTRLLVL.

In its sample, this clone was seen once. The chain has TRBV5-4 and TRBJ1-6; 8 bases fit TRBD1. From germline, CDR1 is SGHNT and CDR2 YYREEE (reference sequence). V lost 1 base to trimming and J lost 9 bases; unmatched junction nucleotides: 6. This CDR3 contains 15 residues. DNA for the CDR3: TGTGCCAGCAGCTTGCAGGCAGGGGGCCTTTCACCCCTCCACTTT. The encoded protein is CASSLQAGGLSPLHF.

The CDR3 DNA follows: TGTGCCAGCTCAAGGACAGGGTACGAGCAGTACTTC. This translates into CASSRTGYEQYF. This rearrangement joins TRBV18 to TRBJ2-7, with TRBD1 matching 8 bases. Germline values: CDR1 KGHSH, CDR2 LQKENI. CDR3 length equals 12 residues. J lost 4 bases, V lost 5 bases, and 1 base had no gene match.

The chain employs TRBV20-1 and TRBJ1-2; the match to TRBD1 covers 11 bases. Germline V gene sequence: CDR1 DFQATT, CDR2 SNEGSKA (reference sequence). The CDR3 is 15 residues long. V shed 3 bases, J shed 4 bases, and the junction held 7 bases outside the gene matches. This CDR3 is CSASPGQGAGYGYTF. As DNA, the CDR3 is TGCAGTGCTAGTCCCGGACAGGGGGCTGGCTATGGCTACACCTTC.

Here the CDR3 reads CASSLAVAQGRNSPLHF. DNA for the CDR3: TGCGCCAGCAGCTTGGCCGTCGCCCAGGGAAGGAATTCACCCCTCCACTTT. V usage is TRBV5-1 and J usage is TRBJ1-6, with a possible D match to TRBD1 (5 bases). CDR1 SGHRS and CDR2 YFSETQ come from the germline V gene. The CDR3 has 17 amino acids. V was shortened by 0 bases and J by 7 bases, with 17 bases between the two germline ends.

The rearrangement uses TRBV15 and TRBJ1-5; D unresolved. Germline lookup yields CDR1 LNHNV and CDR2 YYDKDF (reference sequence). V lost 1 base and J lost 7, with 20 bases in between. This CDR3 has 17 amino acids. The CDR3 DNA is TGTGCCACCAGCAGAGCAATGGTAACGGACTTCGGCCAGCCCCAGCATTTT. The encoded protein is CATSRAMVTDFGQPQHF.

This chain connects TRBV6-6 to TRBJ2-1; TRBD1 is a possible D gene (5 bases). Trimming removed 6 bases from V and 10 bases from J, with 16 bases in between. The CDR3 loop spans 13 amino acids. Germline CDR1 is MNHNY and CDR2 is SVGAGI (reference sequence). The CDR3: CASSEGSTAEQFF. CDR3 DNA: TGTGCCAGCAGCGAAGGTTCGACAGCCGAGCAGTTCTTC.

V gene TRBV7-9 combines with J gene TRBJ1-3; D is ambiguous. Germline V gene sequence: CDR1 SEHNR, CDR2 FQNEAQ (reference sequence). Trimming pared 2 bases from V and 0 bases from J, leaving 8 bases between. The CDR3 extends over 15 amino acids. The CDR3 sequence: CASSLQVSSGNTIYF. For the CDR3, the DNA is TGTGCCAGCAGCTTACAAGTGAGCTCTGGAAACACCATATATTTT.

J is TRBJ2-1 and V is TRBV28, with TRBD2 matching over 8 bases. This CDR3 region has 13 residues. Trimming cost V 8 bases and J 9 bases; bases outside gene matches: 9. The germline CDR1 and CDR2 sequences are MDHEN and SYDVKM. The CDR3 spells CASLIRGGGEQFF. CDR3 in DNA: TGTGCCAGCCTCATTCGGGGGGGAGGTGAGCAGTTCTTC. The full variable domain, its missing parts supplied by reference TRBV28 and TRBJ2-1, is DVKVTQSSRYLVKRTGEKVFLECVQDMDHENMFWYRQDPGLGLRLIYFSYDVKMKEKGDIPEGYSVSREKKERFSLILESASTNQTSMYLCASLIRGGGEQFFGPGTRLTVL.

The chain links TRBV6-5 to TRBJ2-3; D perhaps matches TRBD1 (6 bases). Germline CDR1 and CDR2: MNHEY and SVGAGI. V was shortened by 6 bases and J by 3 bases, with 10 bases between the two germline ends. The CDR3 sequence is 13 residues long. The CDR3 DNA reads TGTGCCAGCAGGAGGGGGTGGACAGATACGCAGTATTTT. This sequence encodes CASRRGWTDTQYF.

V gene TRBV5-5 combines with J gene TRBJ1-1, with D maybe TRBD1 (6 bases). The length of the CDR3 is 17 residues. Trimming cost V 0 bases and J 6 bases, with 21 bases left between them. Germline V gives CDR1 SGHKS, CDR2 YYEKEE (reference sequence). In nucleotides, the CDR3 is TGTGCCAGCAGCTTGGAGGGGGGGACCTTCCCAGGCCCTGAAGCTTTCTTT. It codes for CASSLEGGTFPGPEAFF.

The rearrangement links TRBV5-1 to TRBJ2-5, with a possible D match to TRBD2 (6 bases). Trimming cost V 1 base and J 3 bases, with 13 bases left between them. The CDR3 has 15 residues. Looked up from germline, CDR1 is SGHRS and CDR2 is YFSETQ. CDR3 sequence: CASSLQPGREETQYF. CDR3 DNA sequence: TGCGCCAGCAGCTTGCAACCCGGGAGAGAAGAGACCCAGTACTTC.

This clone occurred once. V is TRBV5-4 and J is TRBJ2-1; 7 bases match TRBD1. The CDR3 loop spans 16 amino acids. J lost 1 base, V lost 4 bases, and 8 bases had no gene match. Germline V gene data show CDR1 as SGHNT and CDR2 as YYREEE (reference sequence). DNA of the CDR3: TGTGCCAGCAGCCGTAAGGGGGCCCCTTCCTACAATGAGCAGTTCTTC. Its protein product is CASSRKGAPSYNEQFF.